The clone carrying this TCR beta chain has a handful of counts. Produced via immunoSEQ multiplex PCR; TCRdb's table is partial and in-frame only. This sample has tens of thousands of clones, with 81% found just once. This sample stems from a study of PD-L1 blockade in urothelial cancer. Study information: Patients had received 0 to 3 prior chemotherapy regimens.

Germline trimming cut 5 bases from V and 5 bases from J; bases unmatched to any gene: 8. The CDR3 loop spans 15 amino acids. Germline V gene lookup returns CDR1 SGHNT and CDR2 YYREEE (reference sequence). Time point here: pretreatment peripheral blood. The source material was PBMCs, sampled around atezolizumab (anti-PD-L1) treatment. The rearrangement links TRBV5-4 to TRBJ2-3; 10 nucleotides agree with TRBD2. The source is a man in his 70s with urothelial cancer. CDR3 coding DNA: TGTGCCAGCAGATTCGGACTAGCGGATCTAGATACGCAGTATTTT. Its translation: CASRFGLADLDTQYF.